Each of the 8 T cell receptor beta chains below was sequenced from the same sample in a study of molecular identifiers for immune sequencing clone quantification. Using its own MiXCR run on the PCR reads, TCRdb lists one record per CDR3 protein. The data hold about 640,000 distinct CDR3 sequences, with approximately 20% observed a single time. Sequencing input: naive CD8+ T cells from blood, with Jurkat cell RNA spiked in. Subset of the sample: FACS-sorted CD8+CD4-CCR7+CD45RA+ naive T cells. These receptors all stem from a human donor in good health. Some libraries in this study had Jurkat cell RNA spiked in.

This clonotype was recorded many times. The chain links TRBV6-5 to TRBJ2-7; TRBD1 might be the D (5 bases). This CDR3 has 13 residues. The germline CDR1 and CDR2 sequences are MNHEY and SVGAGI. V was clipped by 2 bases and J by 6 bases, with 11 bases between them. The CDR3 region is CASSYQGPSEQYF. The DNA for the CDR3 is TGTGCCAGCAGTTACCAGGGCCCCTCCGAGCAGTACTTC.

The V call is TRBV7-9, the J call TRBJ2-2; 7 positions agree with TRBD1. V gave up 5 bases and J gave up 0 bases; unmatched junction bases: 6. CDR3 length: 16 residues. CDR1 SEHNR and CDR2 FQNEAQ come from the germline V gene (reference sequence). CDR3 bases: TGTGCCAGCAGCATAGTTGACAGGGCGAACACCGGGGAGCTGTTTTTT. It yields the protein CASSIVDRANTGELFF. The full variable domain, rest sourced from reference TRBV7-9 and TRBJ2-2, is DTGVSQNPRHKITKRGQNVTFRCDPISEHNRLYWYRQTLGQGPEFLTYFQNEAQLEKSRLLSDRFSAERPKGSFSTLEIQRTEQGDSAMYLCASSIVDRANTGELFFGEGSRLTVL.

This clonotype appeared many times. The rearrangement joins TRBV11-2 to TRBJ2-3; TRBD2 aligns across 7 bases. Per germline, CDR1 SGHAT and CDR2 FQNNGV. CDR3 length equals 13 residues. V was clipped by 1 base and J by 9 bases; unmatched bases: 4. The CDR3 sequence is CASSLGDGRTQYF. The CDR3 bases are TGTGCCAGCAGCTTAGGGGACGGGAGGACGCAGTATTTT.

This clonotype was detected ten times or more. Germline is not matched at one junction end, which may reflect a read error. Here the CDR3 reads CASSTGNYEQYF. The CDR3 nucleotides read TGTGCCAGCAGTACGGGGAACTACGAGCAGTACTTC. The chain links TRBV19 to TRBJ2-7, with D perhaps matching TRBD2 (5 bases). The CDR3 is 12 residues long. Germline V lookup: CDR1 LNHDA, CDR2 SQIVND (reference sequence).

Of note for this clonotype: This may come from a read error, since a much larger clone is one base off. The chain is built from TRBV4-1 and TRBJ1-6, with a tentative D call TRBD1 (5 bases). CDR3 length: 16 amino acids. Germline lookup yields CDR1 MGHRA and CDR2 YSYEKL. CDR3 DNA sequence: TGCGCCAGCAGACTTGACAGTACTCAGGGTAATTCACCCCACCACTTT. Amino acid sequence: CASRLDSTQGNSPHHF.

V and J are TRBV6-5 and TRBJ2-7; 13 bases are a match to TRBD2. Germline CDR1 reads MNHEY; CDR2 reads SVGAGI. V trimming: 8 bases; J trimming: 2 bases; junction bases outside the gene matches: 3. The CDR3 extends over 14 amino acids. The DNA for the CDR3 is TGTGCCAGCGGAGGGACTAGCGGGACCTACGAGCAGTACTTC. Translated: CASGGTSGTYEQYF.

This clonotype was found many times. This chain uses TRBV4-3 with TRBJ2-2; 7 nucleotides line up with TRBD2. The germline V gene has CDR1 LGHNA and CDR2 YSLEER. V lost 0 bases and J lost 3; bases outside the gene matches: 10. The length of the CDR3 is 18 residues. The CDR3 DNA reads TGCGCCAGCAGCCAAGATCGGATGGTAGCGGGTTACACCGGGGAGCTGTTTTTT. Its translation is CASSQDRMVAGYTGELFF.

The chain combines TRBV20-1 with TRBJ2-1; 7 bases are shared with TRBD2. The CDR3 spans 15 residues. The germline CDR1 and CDR2 sequences are DFQATT and SNEGSKA (reference sequence). V gave up 1 base and J gave up 4 bases; unmatched junction bases: 7. This CDR3 reads CSARAASGSYNEQFF. Here the CDR3 DNA reads TGCAGTGCTAGAGCGGCTAGCGGTAGTTACAATGAGCAGTTCTTC.